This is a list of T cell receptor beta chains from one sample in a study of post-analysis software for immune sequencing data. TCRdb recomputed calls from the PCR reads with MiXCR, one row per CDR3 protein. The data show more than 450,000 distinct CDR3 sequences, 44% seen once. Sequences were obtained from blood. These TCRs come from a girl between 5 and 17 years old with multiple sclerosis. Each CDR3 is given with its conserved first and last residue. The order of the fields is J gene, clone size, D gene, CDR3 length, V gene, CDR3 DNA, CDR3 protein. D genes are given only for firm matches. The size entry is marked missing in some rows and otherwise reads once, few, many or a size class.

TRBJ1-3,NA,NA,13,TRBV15,TGTGCCACCAGCAGAGTGTCCGGAAACACCATATATTTT,CATSRVSGNTIYF
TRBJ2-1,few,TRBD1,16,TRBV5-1,TGCGCCAGCAGCTTCCCGGGACAGGTTATTTACAATGAGCAGTTCTTC,CASSFPGQVIYNEQFF
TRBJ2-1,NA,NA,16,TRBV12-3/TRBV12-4,TGTGCCAGCAGTCCCTTTACCGGGACCGCTTCCTACGAGCAGTTCTTC,CASSPFTGTASYEQFF
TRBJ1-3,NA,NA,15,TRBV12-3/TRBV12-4,TGTGCCAGCAGCCTACTAGGGGGGTCTGGAAACACCATATATTTT,CASSLLGGSGNTIYF
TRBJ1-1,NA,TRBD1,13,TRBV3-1,TGTGCCAGCAGCACAGGGGGCATCACTGAAGCTTTCTTT,CASSTGGITEAFF
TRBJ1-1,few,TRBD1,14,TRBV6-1,TGTGCCAGCAGTGTACGGTTAGGACAGGGAGAAGCTTTCTTT,CASSVRLGQGEAFF
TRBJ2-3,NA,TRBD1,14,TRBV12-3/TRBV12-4,TGTGCCAGCAGTTCCGAGGGGGCCGCAGATACGCAGTATTTT,CASSSEGAADTQYF
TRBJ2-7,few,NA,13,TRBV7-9,TGTGCCGGTGGGCAGGGCCTTTGGCGCGAGCAGTACTTC,CAGGQGLWREQYF
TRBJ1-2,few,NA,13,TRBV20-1,TGCAGTGCCGACAATGGGGCCGCGGAGGGCTACACCTTC,CSADNGAAEGYTF
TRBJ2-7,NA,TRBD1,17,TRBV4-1,TGCGCCAGCAACCAAGAAAAGATAGAGGGGGCCCCCTACGAGCAGTACTTC,CASNQEKIEGAPYEQYF
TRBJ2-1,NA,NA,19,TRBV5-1,TGCGCCAGCAGCTTTGGTCCCCTTAAAGGACGAGGGAATTACAATGAGCAGTTCTTC,CASSFGPLKGRGNYNEQFF
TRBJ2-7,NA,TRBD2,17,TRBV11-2,TGTACCAGCAGAGTTACCGGGACTAGCGGCAGACTTTACGAGCAGTACTTC,CTSRVTGTSGRLYEQYF
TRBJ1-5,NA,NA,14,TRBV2,TGTGCCAGCAGTGAACGGGGGGGGTACCAGCCCCAGCATTTT,CASSERGGYQPQHF
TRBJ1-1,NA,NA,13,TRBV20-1,TGCAGTGCTAGAGATGGGAGGGCGGGTGAAGCTTTCTTT,CSARDGRAGEAFF
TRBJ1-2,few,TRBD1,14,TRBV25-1,TGTGCCAGCAGCCGACAGGGGTTGGGCTATGGCTACACCTTC,CASSRQGLGYGYTF
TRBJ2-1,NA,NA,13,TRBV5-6,TGTGCCAGCAGCTTGACGATGGGGGATGAGCAGTTCTTC,CASSLTMGDEQFF
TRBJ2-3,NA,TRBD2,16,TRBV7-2,TGTGCCAGCAGCTCCATAGCGGGGGGGAGTGGAGATACGCAGTATTTT,CASSSIAGGSGDTQYF